Reported below is one T cell receptor beta chain. What it binds is not known. A much larger clone lies one base from this, so it may be a read error. The entry originates in a study of response to subunit inactivated influenza vaccine. Each CDR3 protein is one row after TCRdb ran MiXCR on the RT-PCR reads. The sample comprises approximately 530,000 distinct CDR3 sequences, approximately 13% of which are singletons, and around 12% rests with the top ten. Study-level findings and limits: New T cells are recruited in small numbers by each seasonal influenza vaccination, according to the authors' suggestion.

The sequencing here drew on PBMCs from blood, taken about 40 days after vaccination. The source is a man aged 50 to 59 who received an inactivated influenza vaccine.

CDR3 DNA sequence: TGTGCCAGCAGTAAAGACGGATTGGCCACAGATACGCAGTATTTT. It translates to CASSKDGLATDTQYF. This chain joins TRBV12-3 or TRBV12-4 and TRBJ2-3; D uncertain. The CDR3 consists of 15 residues. V was pared by 5 bases and J by 2 bases, with 14 bases between.